One sample yielded the 2 T cell receptor beta chains listed below, sequenced in a study of technical replicates of blood from a handful of donors. Some clones are missing from TCRdb's copy, which holds only in-frame ones; the method was immunoSEQ multiplex PCR. The sample has about 75,000 clones; 75% to 95% are singletons. The sequenced sample consisted of T cells isolated from PBMCs. These receptors all stem from a human donor in good health. Some clones in this sample may be carry-over from other donors' samples.

This chain uses TRBV14 with TRBJ1-2; no reliable D call. CDR1 SGHDN and CDR2 FVKESK come from the germline V gene. The V gene lost 3 bases and the J gene lost 4 bases, with 12 bases spanning the gap. This CDR3 contains 14 residues. The CDR3 sequence is CASSQIRDTYGYTF. Here the CDR3 DNA reads TGTGCCAGCAGCCAGATCCGGGATACCTATGGCTACACCTTC.

This clone appeared a single time. The V gene is TRBV5-1, the J gene TRBJ2-7; 9 bases are a match to TRBD2. Germline-derived CDR1 and CDR2 are SGHRS and YFSETQ. CDR3 size: 15 residues. V was pared by 7 bases and J by 4 bases, with 12 bases of the junction left unmatched. CDR3 coding DNA: TGCGCCAGCGCGTTGGGGGGTGCGGGAGGGTACGAGCAGTACTTC. It is translated as CASALGGAGGYEQYF.